The rows below give T cell receptor beta chains drawn from one sample of a study of blood T cell repertoires in COVID-19. Profiled with immunoSEQ multiplex PCR; TCRdb holds only in-frame clones, not every one. There are around 70,000 clones in the sample; roughly 86% occur only once, and approximately 4.2% lies in the top ten. Sequencing input: peripheral blood. The receptors shown here come from a man aged 50 or older with acute or convalescent COVID-19. The CDR3 runs from the conserved cysteine through the conserved F or W. The order of the fields is J gene, V gene, CDR3 protein.

TRBJ2-3 | TRBV15 | CATSRGNTGTTSGRTSTDTQYF
TRBJ2-7 | TRBV18 | CASSPGTATYEQYF
TRBJ1-2 | TRBV15 | CATSREEGIYGYTF
TRBJ2-4 | TRBV7-9 | CASRGPGPDQYF
TRBJ2-7 | TRBV7-9 | CASSFQTYEQYF
TRBJ2-2 | TRBV7-8 | CASSSSGGRTGELFF
TRBJ1-2 | TRBV19 | CASSAAGTGGDYGYTF
TRBJ2-5 | TRBV27 | CASSWDREETQYF
TRBJ1-3 | TRBV19 | CASSIRTQGNTIYF
TRBJ2-1 | TRBV7-3 | CASSLSGGRNYNEQFF
TRBJ2-7 | TRBV29-1 | CSVDGSGQGPYEQYF
TRBJ2-3 | TRBV2 | CASSAGTSGSADTQYF
TRBJ2-5 | TRBV28 | CASSPGLAEYQETQYF
TRBJ2-1 | TRBV7-3 | CASSRSGYNEQFF
TRBJ2-7 | TRBV10-2 | CASSEEAGGPYEQYF
TRBJ2-7 | TRBV19 | CASSRKSSYEQYF
TRBJ1-5 | TRBV7-9 | CASSPPGQPQHF
TRBJ1-4 | TRBV6-5 | CASGADEKLFF
TRBJ2-5 | TRBV24-1 | CATSDPGGVETQYF
TRBJ2-1 | TRBV14 | CASSHGQDTLSYNEQFF
TRBJ2-3 | TRBV25-1 | CASSEMGRGTDTQYF
TRBJ2-2 | TRBV5-4 | CASGLAGKTGELFF
TRBJ1-2 | TRBV20-1 | CSAISGYGYTF
TRBJ1-2 | TRBV6-1 | CASSEQRQGLYGYTF
TRBJ1-1 | TRBV4-2 | CASSQDEGYTEAFF
TRBJ1-5 | TRBV7-2 | CASSLGSGNQPQHF
TRBJ2-3 | TRBV5-1 | CASSLAGLAGDADTQYF
TRBJ2-1 | TRBV2 | CASSDQGTGYNEQFF